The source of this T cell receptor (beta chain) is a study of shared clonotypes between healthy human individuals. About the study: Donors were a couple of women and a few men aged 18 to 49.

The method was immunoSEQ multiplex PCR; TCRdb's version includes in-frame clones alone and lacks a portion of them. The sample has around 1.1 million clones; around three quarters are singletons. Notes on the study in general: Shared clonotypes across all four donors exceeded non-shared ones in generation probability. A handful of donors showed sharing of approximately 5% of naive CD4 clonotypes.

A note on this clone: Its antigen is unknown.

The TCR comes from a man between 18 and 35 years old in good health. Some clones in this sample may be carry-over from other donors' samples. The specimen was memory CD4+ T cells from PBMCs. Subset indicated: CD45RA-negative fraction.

In DNA, the CDR3 is TGTGCCAGCAGCTTAGGGCCCCTGGGCGGGACCTACAATGAGCAGTTCTTC. The encoded protein is CASSLGPLGGTYNEQFF. The V call is TRBV7-9, the J call TRBJ2-1; tentatively, D is TRBD2 (6 bases). V lost 1 base, J lost 2 bases, and 15 bases lay in between. Germline values: CDR1 SEHNR, CDR2 FQNEAQ (reference sequence). The CDR3 extends over 17 amino acids.